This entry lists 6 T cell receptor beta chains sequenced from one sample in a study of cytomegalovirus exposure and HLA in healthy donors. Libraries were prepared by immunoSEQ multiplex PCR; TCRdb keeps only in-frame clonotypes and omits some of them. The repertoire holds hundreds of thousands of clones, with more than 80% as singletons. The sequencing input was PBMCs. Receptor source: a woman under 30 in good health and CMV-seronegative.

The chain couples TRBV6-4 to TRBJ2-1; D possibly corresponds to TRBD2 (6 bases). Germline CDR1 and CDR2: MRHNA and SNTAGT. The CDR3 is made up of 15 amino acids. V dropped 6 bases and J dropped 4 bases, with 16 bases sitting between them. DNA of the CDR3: TGTGCCAGCAGCCCCGGGACCAGCGGGTACAATGAGCAGTTCTTC. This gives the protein CASSPGTSGYNEQFF.

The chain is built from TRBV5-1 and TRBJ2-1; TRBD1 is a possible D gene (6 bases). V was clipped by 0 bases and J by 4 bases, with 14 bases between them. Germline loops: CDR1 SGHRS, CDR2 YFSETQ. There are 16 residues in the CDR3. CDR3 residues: CASSLGNRVRYNEQFF. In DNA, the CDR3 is TGCGCCAGCAGCTTGGGAAACAGGGTGCGGTACAATGAGCAGTTCTTC. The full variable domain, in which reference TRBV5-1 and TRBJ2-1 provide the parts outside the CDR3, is KAGVTQTPRYLIKTRGQQVTLSCSPISGHRSVSWYQQTPGQGLQFLFEYFSETQRNKGNFPGRFSGRQFSNSRSEMNVSTLELGDSALYLCASSLGNRVRYNEQFFGPGTRLTVL.

The DNA for the CDR3 is TGTGCCAGCTCACCCGACAGGGGATGGCAAGCTTTCTTT. This encodes CASSPDRGWQAFF. This chain connects TRBV18 to TRBJ1-1, with 8 bases aligning to TRBD1. Germline trimming cut 3 bases from V and 9 bases from J; bases unmatched to any gene: 6. Germline assignment: CDR1 KGHSH and CDR2 LQKENI. This CDR3 is 13 amino acids long.

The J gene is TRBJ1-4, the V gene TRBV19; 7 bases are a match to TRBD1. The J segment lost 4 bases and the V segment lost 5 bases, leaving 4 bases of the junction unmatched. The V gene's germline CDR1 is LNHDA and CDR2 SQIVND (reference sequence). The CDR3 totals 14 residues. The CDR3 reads CASSSTGHNEKLFF. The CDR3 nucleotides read TGTGCCAGTAGTTCGACAGGGCATAATGAAAAACTGTTTTTT. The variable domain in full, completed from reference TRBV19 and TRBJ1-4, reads DGGITQSPKYLFRKEGQNVTLSCEQNLNHDAMYWYRQDPGQGLRLIYYSQIVNDFQKGDIAEGYSVSREKKESFPLTVTSAQKNPTAFYLCASSSTGHNEKLFFGSGTQLSVL.

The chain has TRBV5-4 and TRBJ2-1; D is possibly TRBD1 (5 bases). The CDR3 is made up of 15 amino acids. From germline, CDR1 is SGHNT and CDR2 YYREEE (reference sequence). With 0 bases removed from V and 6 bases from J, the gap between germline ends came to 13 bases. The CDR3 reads CASSLGPTGTNEQFF. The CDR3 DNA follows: TGTGCCAGCAGCTTGGGGCCTACAGGTACCAATGAGCAGTTCTTC.

The CDR3: CAWRGQGYGYTF. The CDR3, as DNA: TGTGCCTGGAGGGGACAGGGCTATGGCTACACCTTC. The chain links TRBV30 to TRBJ1-2; 9 bases are shared with TRBD1. The CDR3 is 12 residues long. Germline CDR1 reads GTSNPN; CDR2 reads SVGIG (reference sequence). The V gene end was trimmed by 3 bases and the J gene end by 4 bases; junction bases not matched to a gene: 0.